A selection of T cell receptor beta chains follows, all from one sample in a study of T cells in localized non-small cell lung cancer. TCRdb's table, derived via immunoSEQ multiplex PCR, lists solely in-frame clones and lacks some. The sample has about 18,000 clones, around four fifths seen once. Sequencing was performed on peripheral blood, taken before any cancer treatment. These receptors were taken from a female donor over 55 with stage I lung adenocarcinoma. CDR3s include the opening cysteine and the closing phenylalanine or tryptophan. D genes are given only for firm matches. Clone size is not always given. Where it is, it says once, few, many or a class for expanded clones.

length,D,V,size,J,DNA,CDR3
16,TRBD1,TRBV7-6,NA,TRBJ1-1,TGTGCCAGCAGCGAGCTGACAGGGCGAATGAACACTGAAGCTTTCTTT,CASSELTGRMNTEAFF
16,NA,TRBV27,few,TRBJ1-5,TGTGCCAGCAGTGCATCAGTGGGGCAGGGCAATCAGCCCCAGCATTTT,CASSASVGQGNQPQHF
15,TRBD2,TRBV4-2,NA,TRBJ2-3,TGTGCCAGCAGCCAATCGGCGGGGGGTACAGATACGCAGTATTTT,CASSQSAGGTDTQYF
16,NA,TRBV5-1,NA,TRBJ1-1,TGCGCCAGCAGCTTGGAGGTCGGGGGGTTGGGCACTGAAGCTTTCTTT,CASSLEVGGLGTEAFF
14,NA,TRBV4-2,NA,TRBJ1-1,TGTGCCAGCAGCCGAGTGACCGAGAACACTGAAGCTTTCTTT,CASSRVTENTEAFF
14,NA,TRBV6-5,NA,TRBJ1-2,TGTGCCAGCAGTTACCAGGGGCAAAACTATGGCTACACCTTC,CASSYQGQNYGYTF
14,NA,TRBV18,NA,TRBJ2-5,TGTGCCAGCTCAGAGAACGGGGCCCAAGAGACCCAGTACTTC,CASSENGAQETQYF
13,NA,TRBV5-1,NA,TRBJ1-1,TGCGCCAGCAGCTTGGGGGGGCCGGCTGAAGCTTTCTTT,CASSLGGPAEAFF
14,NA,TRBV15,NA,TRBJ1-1,TGTGCCACCAGCAGTCGGACGACGGGGACTGAAGCTTTCTTT,CATSSRTTGTEAFF
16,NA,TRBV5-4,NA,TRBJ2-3,TGTGCCAGCAGCTTGGCAGGGCGGGGGCGCTCAGATACGCAGTATTTT,CASSLAGRGRSDTQYF
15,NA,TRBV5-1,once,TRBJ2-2,TGCGCCAGCAGCTTGGCCGGCTTTGGGACCGGGGAGCTGTTTTTT,CASSLAGFGTGELFF
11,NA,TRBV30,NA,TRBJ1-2,TGTGCCGGGGACAAGGGCTATGGCTACACCTTC,CAGDKGYGYTF
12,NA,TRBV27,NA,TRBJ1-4,TGTGCCAGCAGTTCTCGACTTGAAAAACTGTTTTTT,CASSSRLEKLFF
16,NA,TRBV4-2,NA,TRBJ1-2,TGTGCCAGCAGCCAAATTACGGGACGGGGAAACTATGGCTACACCTTC,CASSQITGRGNYGYTF
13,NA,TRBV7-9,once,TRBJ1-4,TGTGCCAGCAGCCCAAACGCCCTTGAAAAACTGTTTTTT,CASSPNALEKLFF
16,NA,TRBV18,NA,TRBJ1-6,TGTGCCAGCTCTCTTACTGGGAGAGCCTATAATTCACCCCTCCACTTT,CASSLTGRAYNSPLHF